A selection of T cell receptor beta chains follows, all from one sample in a study of T-cell reconstitution after alpha-beta-depleted transplantation in children. MiXCR, applied by TCRdb to the PCR reads, yields one record per CDR3 protein. In the table there are 75,000 to 80,000 distinct CDR3 sequences, less than 20% of which are singletons. The sample here was PBMCs, mostly from graft donor cells, taken 360 days after TCRalphabeta/CD19-depleted stem cell transplant. Receptors originate from a male patient aged 2-9 years who had a stem cell transplant for acute lymphoblastic leukemia, so the T cells may come from the graft donor. The CDR3 runs from the conserved cysteine through the conserved F or W. Clone sizes are given selectively: once, few, many, or a class where the clone is expanded.

CASSSRTGSNEQFF	NA	TRBV27	TRBJ2-1
CATNSFFSTGELFF	few	TRBV6-1	TRBJ2-2
CASSYSGSVGSYEQYF	many	TRBV6-5	TRBJ2-7
CASSAKTGFYPGELFF	few	TRBV9	TRBJ2-2
CSASLLAGADTQYF	NA	TRBV20-1	TRBJ2-3
CASSWAFGNEQFF	few	TRBV27	TRBJ2-1
CAIKPSGTFTDTQYF	many	TRBV10-3	TRBJ2-3
CSATQWGGVNTEAFF	NA	TRBV20-1	TRBJ1-1
CASSQASGLAYNEQFF	NA	TRBV4-2	TRBJ2-1
CASSLSTGLTEAFF	many	TRBV5-1	TRBJ1-1
CASSLGRGTGKEKLFF	NA	TRBV28	TRBJ1-4
CASSRWAFDEQYF	few	TRBV4-2	TRBJ2-7
CASSQEWGLARSLGNEQFF	NA	TRBV4-1	TRBJ2-1
CASSLVMLAGDYEQYF	NA	TRBV7-9	TRBJ2-7
CASSQVRGNEQYF	few	TRBV4-1	TRBJ2-7
CASSLVGTSGITDTQYF	few	TRBV7-9	TRBJ2-3
CSAELGFYNEQFF	few	TRBV20-1	TRBJ2-1
CASSQGLNSYEQYF	few	TRBV4-2	TRBJ2-7
CASRGGSSGEQYF	NA	TRBV5-1	TRBJ2-7
CASSFGLLTYEQYF	NA	TRBV13	TRBJ2-7
CASSLATGMNTEAFF	NA	TRBV12-3/TRBV12-4	TRBJ1-1
CASSLFSGSADTQYF	NA	TRBV5-1	TRBJ2-3
CARGGLGYEQYF	NA	TRBV27	TRBJ2-7
CASSLGLSSYEQYF	many	TRBV11-2	TRBJ2-7
CASRPGTGNQPQHF	NA	TRBV28	TRBJ1-5
CASSERWDEQFF	many	TRBV6-1	TRBJ2-1
CASSLPQLAGGPYEQYF	many	TRBV7-8	TRBJ2-7
CASSPRSGAKETQYF	NA	TRBV5-1	TRBJ2-5
CASSHQGNSVRKLFF	NA	TRBV6-5	TRBJ1-4
CSAERGSSYNEQFF	NA	TRBV29-1	TRBJ2-1
CASSLLAGWGTDTQYF	few	TRBV12-3/TRBV12-4	TRBJ2-3
CASLTGAGTNEQYF	many	TRBV6-2/TRBV6-3	TRBJ2-7
CSGVGGLKGNEQFF	NA	TRBV29-1	TRBJ2-1
CASSQGDSEAFF	NA	TRBV3-1	TRBJ1-1
CASSFRVNTEAFF	few	TRBV7-9	TRBJ1-1
CASSPQGTGGETQYF	NA	TRBV18	TRBJ2-5
CASSLTLVTEAFF	NA	TRBV11-2	TRBJ1-1
CASSQGETQYF	many	TRBV5-4	TRBJ2-5
CASSFRGLNSPLHF	NA	TRBV6-5	TRBJ1-6
CASSRPTSGRTGGELFF	NA	TRBV12-3/TRBV12-4	TRBJ2-2
CASSGTGSF	NA	TRBV7-9	TRBJ2-1
CASSLRRAPGTGELFF	NA	TRBV7-9	TRBJ2-2
CSAQTWGGSGANVLTF	few	TRBV20-1	TRBJ2-6
CASSLAGFGELFF	NA	TRBV5-1	TRBJ2-2
CASSFWEQETQYF	NA	TRBV12-3/TRBV12-4	TRBJ2-5
CASCLTSAPTGELFF	few	TRBV6-2/TRBV6-3	TRBJ2-2
CASSLGPYIGQSQRDTQYF	once	TRBV5-6	TRBJ2-3
CASSFGGITYEQYF	few	TRBV7-8	TRBJ2-7
CASSLGSRETQYF	many	TRBV5-1	TRBJ2-5
CASSIWAREDTQYF	NA	TRBV19	TRBJ2-3
CASRGTEAFF	few	TRBV7-9	TRBJ1-1
CAIRKQGNTDTQYF	few	TRBV10-3	TRBJ2-3
CASSLTSGRRNEQFF	few	TRBV5-1	TRBJ2-1
CASSYSGQLYEQYF	NA	TRBV12-3/TRBV12-4	TRBJ2-7
CASSISILEQPQHF	many	TRBV19	TRBJ1-5
CASSLRAGVGSGANVLTF	NA	TRBV11-2	TRBJ2-6